This entry features one T cell receptor beta chain sequence. What it binds is not known. Amplification used 60 Vbeta primers and 13 Jbeta primers. Here immunoSEQ multiplex PCR was the method, and the copy in TCRdb shows in-frame clones only, minus some. Of around 58,000 clones in the sample, approximately 80% were seen once. The CDR3 is made up of 22 amino acids. The trim removed 3 bases at V and 4 bases at J, leaving 22 bases unmatched. Germline-derived CDR1 and CDR2 are LNHDA and SQIVND (reference sequence). This sample was taken from a study of cytomegalovirus exposure and HLA in healthy donors. Points from the study as a whole: An analysis that came later showed most CMV-associated TCR beta chains appearing HLA-restricted. Approximately 160 TCR beta chains were listed as cytomegalovirus-associated. An Asian-associated ancestry cluster reportedly showed fewer N-insertions than the approximately 650-donor mean in a later analysis. In a later analysis, compared with equally common non-associated chains, HLA-associated beta chains were more expanded.

The chain is built from TRBV19 and TRBJ2-1; TRBD2 aligns across 12 bases. The TCR comes from a female donor in good health and CMV-seronegative. The sample comprised PBMCs. The CDR3 sequence is CASSIREGSLAGGRFGYNEQFF. As DNA, the CDR3 is TGTGCCAGTAGTATCAGAGAAGGATCGCTAGCGGGGGGGCGTTTTGGGTACAATGAGCAGTTCTTC.